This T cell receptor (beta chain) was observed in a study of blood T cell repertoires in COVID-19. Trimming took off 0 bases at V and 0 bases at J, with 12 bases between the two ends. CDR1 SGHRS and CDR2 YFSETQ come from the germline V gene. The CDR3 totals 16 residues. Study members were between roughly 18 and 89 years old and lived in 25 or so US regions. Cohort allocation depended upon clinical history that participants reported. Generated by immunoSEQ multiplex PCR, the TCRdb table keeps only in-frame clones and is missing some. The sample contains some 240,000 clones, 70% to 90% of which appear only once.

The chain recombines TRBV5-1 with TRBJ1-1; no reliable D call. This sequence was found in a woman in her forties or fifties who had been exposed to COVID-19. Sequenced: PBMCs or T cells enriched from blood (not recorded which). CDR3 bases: TGCGCCAGCAGCTTGGATGGTTCGGTCATGAACACTGAAGCTTTCTTT. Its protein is CASSLDGSVMNTEAFF.